This T cell receptor beta chain was identified during a study of control samples from healthy donors and cancer patients. This CDR3 spans 14 amino acids. V gave up 5 bases and J gave up 1 base, with 9 bases separating them. Germline V gene lookup returns CDR1 SEHNR and CDR2 FQNEAQ (reference sequence). Sequencing was performed with immunoSEQ multiplex PCR; in TCRdb, only in-frame clones are kept and a portion is missing. The sample comprises 120,000 or so clones, 80% to 90% of which are singletons, and 7% to 10% rests with the top ten. This sequence joins TRBV7-9 and TRBJ1-3; the D is unclear. The TCR originated in a man aged 35-49 years in good health. Specimen: blood. The CDR3 DNA is TGTGCCAGCAGCAGTGGGGTATCTGGAAACACCATATATTTT. It codes for CASSSGVSGNTIYF. The entire variable domain, with the rest obtained from reference TRBV7-9 and TRBJ1-3, is as follows: DTGVSQNPRHKITKRGQNVTFRCDPISEHNRLYWYRQTLGQGPEFLTYFQNEAQLEKSRLLSDRFSAERPKGSFSTLEIQRTEQGDSAMYLCASSSGVSGNTIYFGEGSWLTVV.